This entry is about one T cell receptor (beta chain). Other DNA sequences in this specimen translate into the identical CDR3. The data belong to a study of shared clonotypes between healthy human individuals. About the study: Each donor's CD8 memory used one plate, CD8 naive two, each CD4 subset three.

Trimming took off 0 bases at V and 2 bases at J, with 6 bases between the two ends. CDR1 SGHRS and CDR2 YFSETQ come from the germline V gene. CDR3 length: 14 residues. Naive CD45RA+ and memory CD45RA-negative subsets were split from CD4+ cells. Sequencing used immunoSEQ multiplex PCR; TCRdb keeps in-frame clones, though not all of them. The table lists 2 million to 3 million clones, more than 85% of them singletons. The clonotype originates from a man between 18 and 35 years old in good health. Some clones in this sample may be carry-over from other donors' samples. Sequenced sample: naive CD4+ T cells from PBMCs. Specified subset: CD45RA+ positively selected. This chain connects TRBV5-1 to TRBJ1-3; no clear D. The CDR3 region has the DNA TGCGCCAGCAGCTTGGGGGGAGCTGGAAACACCATATATTTT. This codes for CASSLGGAGNTIYF.